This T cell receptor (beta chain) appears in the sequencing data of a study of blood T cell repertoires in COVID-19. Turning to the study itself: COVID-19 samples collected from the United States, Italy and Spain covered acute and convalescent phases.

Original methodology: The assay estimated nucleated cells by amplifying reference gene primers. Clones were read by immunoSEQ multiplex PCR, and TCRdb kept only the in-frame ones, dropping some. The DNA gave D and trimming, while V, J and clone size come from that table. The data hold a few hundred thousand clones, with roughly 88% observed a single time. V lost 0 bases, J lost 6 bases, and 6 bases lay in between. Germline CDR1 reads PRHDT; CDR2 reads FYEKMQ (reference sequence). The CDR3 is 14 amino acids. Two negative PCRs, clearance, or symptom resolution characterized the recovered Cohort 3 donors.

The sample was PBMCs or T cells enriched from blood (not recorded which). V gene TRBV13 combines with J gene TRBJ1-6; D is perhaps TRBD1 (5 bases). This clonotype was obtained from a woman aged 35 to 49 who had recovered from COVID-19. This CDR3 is CASSLGRANSPLHF. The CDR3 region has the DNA TGTGCCAGCAGCTTAGGCAGGGCTAATTCACCCCTCCACTTT.